This T cell receptor beta chain was profiled in a study of T cell responses to AZD1222 COVID-19 vaccine (dated by TCRdb to 2020 to 2023). Looking at the study overall: AZD1222 recipients given second doses at about 4 weeks or at about 12 weeks were pooled, since spike-specific TCR depth and breadth were not found to differ between the two schedules. Enrollment into the trials was organized by age into subgroups of 18-55, 56-69 and 70-plus years, and those subgroups contained roughly 140, 27 and 60 TCR-sequenced participants, respectively. TCR sequencing was performed for 230 to 250 trial participants, of whom about 200 were given two doses of AZD1222 and some 26 were given two doses of MenACWY control vaccine. What the research found in general, with its limitations: Reportedly, close to half of the unique spike-specific TCRs recognized epitopes lying outside the regions that are mutated in the B.1.351 and B.1.1.7 variants. Because no samples from the day 14 peak response were available, repertoires could be characterized only after the peak T cell response. Spike-specific TCR breadth and depth rose significantly after two AZD1222 doses compared with day 0 and with MenACWY recipients. Most participants were white British and females outnumbered males, and the authors suggested that clonal diversity may have been underestimated. The vaccine-associated CD4 TCRs covered the entire spike protein, and the dominant responses fell in regions 160-218 and 743-854. Only five to seven AZD1222 recipients were SARS-CoV-2 seropositive at baseline, limiting conclusions about previously exposed vaccinees. The 56-69-year group was small, and its depth increase did not reach significance, likely because of low power.

With respect to this clone: Its binding antigen is unknown. Base quality data are lacking; no much larger clone is found one base away.

The sample's time point label, in plain terms: baseline before first vaccination. The vaccinee samples were drawn from two UK trials, COV001 and COV002, one of which was a single-blind randomized controlled phase 2/3 trial testing AZD1222 (ChAdOx1 nCoV-19) in healthy adults. Trial participant PBMC samples were collected at day 0 and day 28 after the second dose for TCRbeta chain sequencing. The CDR3 regions of human TCRbeta chains were analyzed by immunosequencing. As for the authors' bioinformatics: Repertoire TCRs were matched against a reference library of SARS-CoV-2-specific TCRs generated with the MIRA antigen-specificity platform. Breadth meant the fraction of unique TCRs that were SARS-CoV-2-associated, whereas depth meant the fraction of total T cells that were SARS-CoV-2-associated. Using the MIRA data, each spike-specific TCR was assigned both to the spike region to which the TCR was reactive and to a CD4 or CD8 class. Log10-transformed breadth and depth values were compared by one-way ANOVA with Sidak's multiple comparisons tests. The clones in this table, taken by TCRdb from immuneACCESS, are in-frame only. Not every clone is retained; where verified, under half of the shortfall comes from an unresolved V gene, and the cause of the rest is unknown. V, J and clone size derive from that table, while D and trimming were established from the DNA sequence. This sample holds about 99,000 clones; 90% were observed only once. The ten biggest clones cover roughly 5% of the sample.

Inclusive of the bounding cysteine and phenylalanine, the CDR3 is 15 residues long. Of all the DNA, just the CDR3 is kept, 45 bases in frame from base 1. CDR1 and CDR2 (SGHVS, FNYEAQ) derive from the germline V gene. The V end gives up 5 bases and the J end 0 bases, leaving 3 bases in the junction not matched to a gene. The sample here was peripheral blood, taken on day 0 of AZD1222 vaccination. In this chain, TRBV7-6 is recombined with TRBJ2-1, with 8 central nucleotides matching TRBD1. The sequence came from an adult in good health. The DNA sequence is as follows: TGTGCCAGCAGCGTCACAGGGGGCTCCTACAATGAGCAGTTCTTC. It encodes CASSVTGGSYNEQFF.